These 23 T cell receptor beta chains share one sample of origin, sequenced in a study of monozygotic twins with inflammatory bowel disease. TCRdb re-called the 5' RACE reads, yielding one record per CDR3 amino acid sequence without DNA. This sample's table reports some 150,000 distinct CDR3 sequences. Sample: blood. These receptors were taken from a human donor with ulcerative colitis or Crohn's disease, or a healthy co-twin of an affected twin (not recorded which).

CDR3 protein: CASTTTGYYEQYF. The chain combines TRBV7-2 with TRBJ2-7; TCRdb's D call of TRBD1 is untestable without DNA. CDR1 and CDR2 from the germline V gene are SGHTA and FQGNSA. The CDR3 loop spans 13 amino acids. The full variable domain, in which reference TRBV7-2 and TRBJ2-7 provide the parts outside the CDR3, is GAGVSQSPSNKVTEKGKDVELRCDPISGHTALYWYRQSLGQGLEFLIYFQGNSAPDKSGLPSDRFSAERTGGSVSTLTIQRTQQEDSAVYLCASTTTGYYEQYFGPGTRLTVT.

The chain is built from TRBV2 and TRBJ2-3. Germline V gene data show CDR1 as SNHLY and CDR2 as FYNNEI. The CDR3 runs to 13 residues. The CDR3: CASRDRYTDTQYF.

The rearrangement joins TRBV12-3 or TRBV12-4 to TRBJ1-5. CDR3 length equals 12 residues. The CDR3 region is CASSPTVPPQHF.

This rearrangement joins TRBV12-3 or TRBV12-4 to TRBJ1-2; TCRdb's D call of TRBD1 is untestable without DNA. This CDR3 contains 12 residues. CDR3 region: CASNPTGDGYTF.

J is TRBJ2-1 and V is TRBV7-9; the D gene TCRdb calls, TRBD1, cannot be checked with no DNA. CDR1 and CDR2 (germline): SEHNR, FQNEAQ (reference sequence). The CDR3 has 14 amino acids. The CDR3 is CASSLGGADNEQFF.

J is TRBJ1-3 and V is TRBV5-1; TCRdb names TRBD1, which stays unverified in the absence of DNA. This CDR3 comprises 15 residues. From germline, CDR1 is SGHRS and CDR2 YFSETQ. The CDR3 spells CASRQTGTSGNTIYF.

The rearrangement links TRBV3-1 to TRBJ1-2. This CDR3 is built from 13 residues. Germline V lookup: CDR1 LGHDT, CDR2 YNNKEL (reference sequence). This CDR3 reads CASSQGSMGGYTF.

The CDR3 sequence: CASYSGLYNEQFF. V and J are TRBV25-1 and TRBJ2-1; lacking DNA, the TRBD2 call made by TCRdb goes unchecked. The CDR3 covers 13 residues. The V gene's germline CDR1 is MGHDK and CDR2 SYGVNS.

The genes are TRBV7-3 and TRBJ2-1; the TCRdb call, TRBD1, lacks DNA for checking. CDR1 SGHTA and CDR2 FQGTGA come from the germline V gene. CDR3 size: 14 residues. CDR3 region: CASSLGQYFNEQFF.

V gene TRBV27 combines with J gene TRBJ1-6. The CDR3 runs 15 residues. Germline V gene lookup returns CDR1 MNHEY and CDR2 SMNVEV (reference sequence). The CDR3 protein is CASRPGPRPREPLHF.

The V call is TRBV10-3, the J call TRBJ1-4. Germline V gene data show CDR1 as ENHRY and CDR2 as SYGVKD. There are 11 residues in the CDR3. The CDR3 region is CAISINEKLFF.

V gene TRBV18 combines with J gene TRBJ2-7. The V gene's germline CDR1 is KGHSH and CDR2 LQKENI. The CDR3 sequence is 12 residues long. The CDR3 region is CASSPTQYEQYF.

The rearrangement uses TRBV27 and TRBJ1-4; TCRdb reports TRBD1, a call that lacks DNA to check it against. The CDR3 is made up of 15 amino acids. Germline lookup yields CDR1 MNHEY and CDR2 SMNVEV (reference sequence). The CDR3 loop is CASRLQGGGNEKLFF. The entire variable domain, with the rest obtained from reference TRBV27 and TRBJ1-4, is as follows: EAQVTQNPRYLITVTGKKLTVTCSQNMNHEYMSWYRQDPGLGLRQIYYSMNVEVTDKGDVPEGYKVSRKEKRNFPLILESPSPNQTSLYFCASRLQGGGNEKLFFGSGTQLSVL.

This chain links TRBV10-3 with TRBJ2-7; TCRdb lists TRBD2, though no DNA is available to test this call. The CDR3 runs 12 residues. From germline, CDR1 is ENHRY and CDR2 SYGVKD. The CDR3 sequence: CAISVSGYEQYF.

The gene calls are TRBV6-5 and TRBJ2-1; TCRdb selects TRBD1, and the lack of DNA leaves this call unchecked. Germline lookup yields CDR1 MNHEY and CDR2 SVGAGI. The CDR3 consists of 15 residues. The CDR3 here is CASSYRGQGFNEQFF.

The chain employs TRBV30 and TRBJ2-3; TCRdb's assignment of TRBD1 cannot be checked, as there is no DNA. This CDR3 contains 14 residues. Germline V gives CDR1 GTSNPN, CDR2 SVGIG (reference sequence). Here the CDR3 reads CAWAPGGNTDTQYF.

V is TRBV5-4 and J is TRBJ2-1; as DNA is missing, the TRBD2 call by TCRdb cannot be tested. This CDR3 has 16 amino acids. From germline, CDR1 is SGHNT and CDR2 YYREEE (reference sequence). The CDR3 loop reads CASSLAWTSRFNEQFF.

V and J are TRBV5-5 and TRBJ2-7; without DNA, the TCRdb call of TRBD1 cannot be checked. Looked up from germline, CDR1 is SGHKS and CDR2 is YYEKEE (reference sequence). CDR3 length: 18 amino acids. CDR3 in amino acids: CASSLEGVRLPNSYEQYF. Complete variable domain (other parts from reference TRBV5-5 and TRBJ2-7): DAGVTQSPTHLIKTRGQQVTLRCSPISGHKSVSWYQQVLGQGPQFIFQYYEKEERGRGNFPDRFSARQFPNYSSELNVNALLLGDSALYLCASSLEGVRLPNSYEQYFGPGTRLTVT.

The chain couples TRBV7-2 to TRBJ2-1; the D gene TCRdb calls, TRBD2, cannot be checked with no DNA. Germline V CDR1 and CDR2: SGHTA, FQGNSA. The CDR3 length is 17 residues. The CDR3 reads CASSSYSLAGGSNEQFF.

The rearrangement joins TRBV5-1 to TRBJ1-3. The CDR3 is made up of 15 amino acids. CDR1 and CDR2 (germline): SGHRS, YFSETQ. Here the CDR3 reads CASSPRTLAGNTIYF.

The CDR3: CSAREFWEQYF. The chain joins TRBV20-1 to TRBJ2-7. CDR1 and CDR2 (germline): DFQATT, SNEGSKA (reference sequence). The CDR3 has 11 amino acids.

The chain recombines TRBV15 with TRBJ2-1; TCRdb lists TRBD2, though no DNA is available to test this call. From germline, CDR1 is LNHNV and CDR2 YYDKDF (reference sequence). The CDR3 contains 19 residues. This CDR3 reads CATSIALGLAGASYNEQFF.

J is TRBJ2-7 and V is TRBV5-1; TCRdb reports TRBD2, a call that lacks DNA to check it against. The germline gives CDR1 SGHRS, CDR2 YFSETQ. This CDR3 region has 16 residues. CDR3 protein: CASRSAWREADGEQYF.